The entry below gives a single TCR beta chain sequence along with its context. This clone's antigen is unknown. No base quality information exists; no much larger clone differs at one position. The germline V gene provides CDR1 ENHRY and CDR2 SYGVKD. Including the terminal cysteine and phenylalanine, the CDR3 comprises 15 residues. This entry keeps only the CDR3 DNA: 45 bases, framed from base 1. The V and J ends are trimmed by 4 bases and 1 base, leaving 10 bases between them. The time point label corresponds to: baseline before first vaccination. The vaccinee samples were drawn from two UK trials, COV001 and COV002, one of which was a single-blind randomized controlled phase 2/3 trial testing AZD1222 (ChAdOx1 nCoV-19) in healthy adults. For TCRbeta chain sequencing, PBMC samples from trial participants were taken at day 0 and at day 28 after the second dose. The data derive from a study of T cell responses to AZD1222 COVID-19 vaccine (dated by TCRdb to about 2021). Regarding the research as a whole: AZD1222 recipients given second doses at about 4 weeks or at about 12 weeks were pooled, since spike-specific TCR depth and breadth were not found to differ between the two schedules. Trial participants were enrolled by age into subgroups of 18-55, 56-69 and 70-plus years, and around 150, 28 and 57 TCR-sequenced participants, respectively, were included in these subgroups. TCR sequencing covered about 230 trial participants: approximately 200 given two doses of AZD1222 and around 25 given two doses of MenACWY control vaccine. Broad study findings and their caveats: A significant rise in spike-specific TCR breadth and depth was observed after two AZD1222 doses relative to day 0 and relative to MenACWY recipients. The whole spike protein was spanned by vaccine-associated CD4 TCRs, and dominant responses were seen in regions 160-218 and 743-854. Conclusions about previously exposed vaccinees were limited because only 6 or 7 AZD1222 recipients were SARS-CoV-2 seropositive at baseline. No day 14 peak-response samples were available, so repertoires were characterized only after the peak T cell response. Nearly half of unique spike-specific TCRs reportedly recognized epitopes outside regions mutated in the B.1.351 and B.1.1.7 variants. Participants were mostly white British and included more females than males, and it was suggested by the authors that clonal diversity may have been underestimated. The 56-69-year group was small, and its depth increase did not reach significance, likely because of low power.

The CDR3 regions of human TCRbeta chains were analyzed by immunosequencing. Per the authors' processing: Repertoire TCRs were matched against a reference library of SARS-CoV-2-specific TCRs generated with the MIRA antigen-specificity platform. Breadth meant the fraction of unique TCRs that were SARS-CoV-2-associated, whereas depth meant the fraction of total T cells that were SARS-CoV-2-associated. Each spike-specific TCR was assigned to its reactive spike region and to a CD4 or CD8 class using the MIRA data. Log10-transformed breadth and depth values were compared by one-way ANOVA with Sidak's multiple comparisons tests. TCRdb's version of the immuneACCESS table is confined to in-frame rearrangements and falls short of the full clone set. An unresolved V gene accounts for under half of the shortfall where checked; the remainder is of unknown origin. Clone size and V and J calls were adopted from that table, with D and trimming inferred from the DNA. The sample table lists some 50,000 clones, 84% of them with a count of one. Clones ranked in the top ten supply over 25% of the sample.

The sample here was peripheral blood, taken on day 0 of AZD1222 vaccination. Recombination connected TRBV10-3 to TRBJ2-2; the D gene is not confidently resolved. This sequence was found in an adult in good health. CDR3 sequence: CAISGSDENTGELFF. The bases read TGTGCCATCAGTGGGTCGGACGAGAACACCGGGGAGCTGTTTTTT.